The clone carrying this TCR beta chain occurred many times. Its specificity is unknown. Blood sampling occurred at first hyperthyroidism diagnosis, ahead of any ophthalmopathy symptoms. The data were obtained in a study of T cells in Graves' hyperthyroidism and ophthalmopathy. CDR3 length equals 15 residues. Germline CDR1 and CDR2: SNHLY and FYNNEI. V was cut by 6 bases and J by 4 bases, with 15 bases left in between. RNA transcripts provided the source from which TCR beta CDR3 regions were amplified. During a first-round RT-PCR of the TCR CDR3, the HTBI primer set was used. TCRdb called the multiplex PCR reads again in MiXCR, with one record for every CDR3 protein. The table shows 730,000 or so distinct CDR3 sequences, with roughly a sixth occurring only once. Whole-study results and caveats: From stable hyperthyroidism, ophthalmopathy was separated by a 13 V-J model. Blood also carried most thyroid clonotypes expanded above 0.001.

The specimen sequenced was blood. The chain has TRBV2 and TRBJ2-2, with a possible D match to TRBD2 (6 bases). This clonotype was sampled from a woman aged 45 to 65 with Graves' hyperthyroidism that later progressed to Graves' ophthalmopathy. CDR3 coding DNA: TGTGCCAGCAGGCGGGACTCGGGGGTCACCGGGGAGCTGTTTTTT. Protein product: CASRRDSGVTGELFF.